These 9 T cell receptor beta chains came from one sample sequenced in a study of radiation and T cells in renal cell carcinoma. The sample's time point: baseline pretreatment blood. The treatment here: 15 Gy SBRT to primary tumor, nephrectomy 4 weeks later. The data were produced by immunoSEQ multiplex PCR, yet TCRdb's version contains in-frame clones alone and is incomplete. This sample has 100,000 to 150,000 clones, with 82% found just once. Specimen: blood, collected from a patient whose treatment included radiotherapy and nephrectomy. Receptor source: a woman aged 60-70 years with renal cell carcinoma.

The chain links TRBV7-2 to TRBJ1-1; no reliable D call. This CDR3 comprises 14 residues. CDR1 is SGHTA, CDR2 FQGNSA, per germline. The ends were cut back, 0 bases at V and 1 base at J, with 6 bases in the middle. The CDR3 sequence: CASSLAWQNTEAFF. Here the CDR3 DNA reads TGTGCCAGCAGCTTAGCGTGGCAGAACACTGAAGCTTTCTTT.

V is TRBV9 and J is TRBJ1-1, with D tentatively TRBD1 (5 bases). Trimming took 4 bases from V and 3 from J, leaving 16 bases between them. The CDR3 covers 15 residues. Germline V gives CDR1 SGDLS, CDR2 YYNGEE. The CDR3 loop reads CASSRSGGGDTEAFF. As DNA, the CDR3 is TGTGCCAGCAGCCGCAGCGGGGGAGGGGACACTGAAGCTTTCTTT.

This clone was observed a handful of times. CDR3 in amino acids: CASSRQDGTGELFF. The CDR3 coding sequence is TGTGCCAGCAGTCGACAGGATGGCACCGGGGAGCTGTTTTTT. J is TRBJ2-2 and V is TRBV28; D might be TRBD1 (6 bases). CDR1 and CDR2 from the germline V gene are MDHEN and SYDVKM. The CDR3 contains 14 residues. V lost 5 bases and J lost 4, with 11 bases in between.

The J gene is TRBJ2-5, the V gene TRBV15; D remains ambiguous. Trimming left V 1 base short and J 2 bases short, with 2 bases between. In germline, CDR1 is LNHNV, CDR2 YYDKDF (reference sequence). There are 12 residues in the CDR3. The CDR3 DNA is TGTGCCACCAGCAGAGGACAAGAGACCCAGTACTTC. This gives the protein CATSRGQETQYF.

The V call is TRBV9, the J call TRBJ2-1; TRBD2 matches 10 bases. V shed 4 bases and J 5 bases; nucleotides not matched to a gene: 6. CDR1 and CDR2 from the germline V gene are SGDLS and YYNGEE. This CDR3 spans 15 amino acids. The CDR3 loop is CASSPWLAGDNEQFF. For the CDR3, the DNA is TGTGCCAGCAGCCCCTGGCTAGCGGGGGACAATGAGCAGTTCTTC.

The chain employs TRBV19 and TRBJ2-1; D perhaps matches TRBD1 (6 bases). Germline values: CDR1 LNHDA, CDR2 SQIVND (reference sequence). This CDR3 has 15 residues. Trimming cost V 8 bases and J 2 bases, with 16 bases left between them. The CDR3 coding sequence is TGTGCCAGTTCTCAGGGGTGGGAGACCTACAATGAGCAGTTCTTC. Residues: CASSQGWETYNEQFF.

The chain has TRBV2 and TRBJ1-1, with D possibly matching TRBD1 (5 bases). The V end lost 6 bases, the J end lost 1 base, and 12 bases lay between the germline ends. The CDR3 loop spans 14 amino acids. Germline V CDR1 and CDR2: SNHLY, FYNNEI. The CDR3 DNA reads as TGTGCCAGCAGCGCTGACAGCTGGAACACTGAAGCTTTCTTT. Its protein is CASSADSWNTEAFF.

The genes are TRBV19 and TRBJ2-3; D is possibly TRBD1 (6 bases). Germline V CDR1 and CDR2: LNHDA, SQIVND (reference sequence). The length of the CDR3 is 15 residues. V gave up 1 base and J gave up 4 bases, with 12 bases separating them. The CDR3 here is CASSIGQGIADTQYF. The CDR3 DNA is TGTGCCAGTAGTATAGGGCAGGGGATAGCAGATACGCAGTATTTT.

The chain recombines TRBV30 with TRBJ1-5, with a possible D match to TRBD1 (5 bases). From germline, CDR1 is GTSNPN and CDR2 SVGIG (reference sequence). Trimming left V 3 bases short and J 3 bases short, with 15 bases between. This CDR3 comprises 15 residues. The CDR3 DNA follows: TGTGCCTGGAGCAGAGCGGGACGGGACAATCAGCCCCAGCATTTT. It translates to CAWSRAGRDNQPQHF. Filled out from reference TRBV30 and TRBJ1-5, the complete variable domain reads SQTIHQWPATLVQPVGSPLSLECTVEGTSNPNLYWYRQAAGRGLQLLFYSVGIGQISSEVPQNLSASRPQDRQFILSSKKLLLSDSGFYLCAWSRAGRDNQPQHFGDGTRLSIL.